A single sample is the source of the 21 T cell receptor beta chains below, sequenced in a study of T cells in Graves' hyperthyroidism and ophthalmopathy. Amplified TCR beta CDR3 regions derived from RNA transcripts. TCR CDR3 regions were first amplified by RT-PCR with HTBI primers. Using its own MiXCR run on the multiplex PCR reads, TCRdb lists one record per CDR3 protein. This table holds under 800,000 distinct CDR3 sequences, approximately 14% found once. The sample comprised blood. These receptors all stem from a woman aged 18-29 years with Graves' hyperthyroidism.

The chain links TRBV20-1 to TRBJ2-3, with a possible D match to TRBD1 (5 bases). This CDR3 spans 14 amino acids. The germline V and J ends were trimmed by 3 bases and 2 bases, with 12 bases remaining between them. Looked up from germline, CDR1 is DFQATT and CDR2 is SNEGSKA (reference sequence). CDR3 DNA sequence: TGCAGTGCTAGGGGGCAGCACCTCACAGATACGCAGTATTTT. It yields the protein CSARGQHLTDTQYF.

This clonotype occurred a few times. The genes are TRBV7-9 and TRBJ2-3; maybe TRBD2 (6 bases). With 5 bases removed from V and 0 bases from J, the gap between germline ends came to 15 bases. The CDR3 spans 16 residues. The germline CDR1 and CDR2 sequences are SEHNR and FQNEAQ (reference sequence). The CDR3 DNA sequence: TGTGCCAGCAGCGCTCTGGGGACTCCAAGCACAGATACGCAGTATTTT. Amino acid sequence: CASSALGTPSTDTQYF.

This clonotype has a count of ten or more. The CDR3 DNA is TGTGCCAGCAGCTTTGGGACTAGCGGGAGTTCGCAGTACTTC. This translates into CASSFGTSGSSQYF. The chain links TRBV7-3 to TRBJ2-7; 14 bases align to TRBD2. The length of the CDR3 is 14 residues. Trimming took 3 bases from V and 9 from J; bases not matched to a gene: 4. CDR1 and CDR2 (germline): SGHTA, FQGTGA.

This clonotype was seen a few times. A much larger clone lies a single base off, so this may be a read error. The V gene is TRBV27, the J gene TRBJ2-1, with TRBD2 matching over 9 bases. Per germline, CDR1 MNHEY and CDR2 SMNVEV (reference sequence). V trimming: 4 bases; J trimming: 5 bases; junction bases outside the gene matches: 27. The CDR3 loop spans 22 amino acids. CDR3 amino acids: CASSSLFPIRAGGGITHNEQFF. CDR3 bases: TGTGCCAGCAGTTCTCTCTTCCCCATCAGGGCGGGAGGGGGAATCACCCACAATGAGCAGTTCTTC.

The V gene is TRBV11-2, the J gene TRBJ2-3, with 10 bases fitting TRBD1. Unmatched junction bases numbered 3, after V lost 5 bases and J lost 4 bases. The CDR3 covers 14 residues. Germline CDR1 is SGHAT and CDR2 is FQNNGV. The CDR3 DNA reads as TGTGCCAGCAGCCGCGGACAGGGGGCAGATACGCAGTATTTT. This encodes CASSRGQGADTQYF.

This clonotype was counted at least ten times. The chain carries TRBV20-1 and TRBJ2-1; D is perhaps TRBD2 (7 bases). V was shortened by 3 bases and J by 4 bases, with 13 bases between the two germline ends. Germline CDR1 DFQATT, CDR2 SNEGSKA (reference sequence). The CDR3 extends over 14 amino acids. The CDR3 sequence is CSARPQGGYNEQFF. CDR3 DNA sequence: TGCAGTGCTAGGCCACAGGGAGGGTACAATGAGCAGTTCTTC.

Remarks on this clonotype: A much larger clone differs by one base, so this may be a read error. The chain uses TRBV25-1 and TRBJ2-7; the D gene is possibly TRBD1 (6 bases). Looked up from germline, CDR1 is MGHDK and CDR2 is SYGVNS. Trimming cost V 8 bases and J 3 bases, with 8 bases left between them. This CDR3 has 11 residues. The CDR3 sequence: CASQQGYEQYF. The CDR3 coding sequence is TGTGCCAGCCAACAGGGCTACGAGCAGTACTTC.

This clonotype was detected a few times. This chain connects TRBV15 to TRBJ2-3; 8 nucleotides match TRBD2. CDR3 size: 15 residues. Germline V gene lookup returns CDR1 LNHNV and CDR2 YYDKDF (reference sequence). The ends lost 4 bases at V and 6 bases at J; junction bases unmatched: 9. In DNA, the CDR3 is TGTGCCACCAGCACCCAGCGGGAGAGGAGGGATACGCAGTATTTT. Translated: CATSTQRERRDTQYF.

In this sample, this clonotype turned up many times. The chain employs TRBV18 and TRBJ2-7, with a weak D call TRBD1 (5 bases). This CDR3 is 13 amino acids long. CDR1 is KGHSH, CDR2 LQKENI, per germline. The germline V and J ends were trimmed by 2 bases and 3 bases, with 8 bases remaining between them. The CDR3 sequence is CASSPGANYEQYF. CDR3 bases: TGTGCCAGCTCACCAGGGGCGAACTACGAGCAGTACTTC.

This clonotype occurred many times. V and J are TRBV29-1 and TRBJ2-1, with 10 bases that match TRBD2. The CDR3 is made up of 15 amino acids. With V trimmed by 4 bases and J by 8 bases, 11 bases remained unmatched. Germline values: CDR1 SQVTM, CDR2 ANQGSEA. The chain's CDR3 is CSVVYSGRTGDEQFF. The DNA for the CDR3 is TGCAGCGTTGTTTATAGCGGGAGGACTGGCGATGAGCAGTTCTTC.

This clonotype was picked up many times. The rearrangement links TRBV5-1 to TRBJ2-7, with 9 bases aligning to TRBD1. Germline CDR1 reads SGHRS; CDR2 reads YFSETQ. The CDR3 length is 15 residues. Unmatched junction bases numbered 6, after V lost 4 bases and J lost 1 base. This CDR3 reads CASSRAGQGSYEQYF. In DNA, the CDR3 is TGCGCCAGCAGCCGTGCGGGACAGGGATCCTACGAGCAGTACTTC.

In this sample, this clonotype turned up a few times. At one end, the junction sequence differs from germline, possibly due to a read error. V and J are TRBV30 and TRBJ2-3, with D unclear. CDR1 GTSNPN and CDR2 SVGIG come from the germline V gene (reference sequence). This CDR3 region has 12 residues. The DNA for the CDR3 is TGTGCCCGGAGTCAATCATCCGATACGCAGTATTTT. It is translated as CARSQSSDTQYF.

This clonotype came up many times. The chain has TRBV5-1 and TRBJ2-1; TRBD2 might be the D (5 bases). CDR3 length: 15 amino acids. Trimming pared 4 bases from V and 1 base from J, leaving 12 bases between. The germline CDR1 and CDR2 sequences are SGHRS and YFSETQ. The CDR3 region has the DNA TGCGCCAGCAGCCCCGCCGGGGTTTCCTACAATGAGCAGTTCTTC. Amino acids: CASSPAGVSYNEQFF.

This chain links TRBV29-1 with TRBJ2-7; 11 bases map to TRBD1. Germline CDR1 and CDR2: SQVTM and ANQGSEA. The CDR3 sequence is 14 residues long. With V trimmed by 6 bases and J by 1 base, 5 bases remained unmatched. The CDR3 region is CSVAGQGASYEQYF. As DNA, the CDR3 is TGCAGCGTCGCTGGACAGGGGGCTTCCTACGAGCAGTACTTC.

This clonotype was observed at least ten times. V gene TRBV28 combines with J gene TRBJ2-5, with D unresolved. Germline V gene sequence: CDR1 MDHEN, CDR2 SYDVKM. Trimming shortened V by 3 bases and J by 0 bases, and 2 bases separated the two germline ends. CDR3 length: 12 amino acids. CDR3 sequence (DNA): TGTGCCAGCAGTTTGTACCAAGAGACCCAGTACTTC. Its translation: CASSLYQETQYF.

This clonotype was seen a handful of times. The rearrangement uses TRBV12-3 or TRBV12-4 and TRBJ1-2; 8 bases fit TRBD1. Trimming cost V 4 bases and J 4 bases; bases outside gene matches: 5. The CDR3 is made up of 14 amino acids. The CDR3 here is CASSSEDRAYGYTF. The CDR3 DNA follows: TGTGCCAGCAGTTCAGAGGACAGGGCCTATGGCTACACCTTC.

The CDR3 DNA is TGTGCCAGCAGTTCTGAGGGTCACAGGGGGAACACAGATACGCAGTATTTT. Translating gives CASSSEGHRGNTDTQYF. This sequence joins TRBV5-6 and TRBJ2-3; 8 bases fit TRBD1. This CDR3 has 17 amino acids. Unmatched junction bases numbered 13, after V lost 5 bases and J lost 2 bases. Germline CDR1 is SGHDT and CDR2 is YYEEEE.

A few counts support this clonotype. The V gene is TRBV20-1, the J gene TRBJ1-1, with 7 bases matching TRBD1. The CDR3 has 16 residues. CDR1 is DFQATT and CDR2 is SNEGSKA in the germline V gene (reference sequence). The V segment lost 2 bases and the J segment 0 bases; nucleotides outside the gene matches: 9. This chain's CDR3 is CSARPSSGQMNTEAFF. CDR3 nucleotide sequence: TGCAGTGCTAGACCGAGTTCGGGACAGATGAACACTGAAGCTTTCTTT.

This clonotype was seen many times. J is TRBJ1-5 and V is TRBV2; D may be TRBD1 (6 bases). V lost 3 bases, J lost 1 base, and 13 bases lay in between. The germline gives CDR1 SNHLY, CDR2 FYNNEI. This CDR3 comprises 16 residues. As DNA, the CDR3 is TGTGCCAGCAGTGATAGGGGGGGATTAAGCAATCAGCCCCAGCATTTT. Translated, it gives CASSDRGGLSNQPQHF.

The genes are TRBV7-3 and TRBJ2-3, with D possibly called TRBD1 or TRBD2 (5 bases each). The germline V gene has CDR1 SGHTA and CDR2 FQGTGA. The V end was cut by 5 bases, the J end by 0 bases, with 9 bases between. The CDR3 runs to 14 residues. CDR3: CASSPEGSTDTQYF. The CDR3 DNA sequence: TGTGCCAGCAGCCCAGAGGGGAGCACAGATACGCAGTATTTT.

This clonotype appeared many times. The DNA for the CDR3 is TGTGCCAGCAGCGATCCTTCTAGCGGGAACTACGAGCAGTACTTC. Translating it yields CASSDPSSGNYEQYF. The rearrangement uses TRBV13 and TRBJ2-7; 9 bases agree with TRBD2. V lost 5 bases and J lost 3; bases outside the gene matches: 8. This CDR3 contains 15 residues. CDR1 and CDR2 (germline): PRHDT, FYEKMQ (reference sequence).